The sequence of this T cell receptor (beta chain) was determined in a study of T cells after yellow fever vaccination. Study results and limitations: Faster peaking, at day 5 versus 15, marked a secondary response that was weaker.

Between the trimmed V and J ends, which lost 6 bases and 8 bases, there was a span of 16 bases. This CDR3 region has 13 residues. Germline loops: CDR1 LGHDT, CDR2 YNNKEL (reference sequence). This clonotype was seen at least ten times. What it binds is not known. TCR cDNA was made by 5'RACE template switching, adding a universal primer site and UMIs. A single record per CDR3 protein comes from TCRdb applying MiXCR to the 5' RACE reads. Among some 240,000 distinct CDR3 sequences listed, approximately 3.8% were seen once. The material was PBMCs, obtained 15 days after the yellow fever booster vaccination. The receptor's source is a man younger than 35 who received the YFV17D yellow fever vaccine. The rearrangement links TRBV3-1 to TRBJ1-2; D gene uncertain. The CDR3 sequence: CASRRLTGDGYTF. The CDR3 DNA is TGTGCCAGCAGGCGACTTACTGGAGACGGCTACACCTTC.